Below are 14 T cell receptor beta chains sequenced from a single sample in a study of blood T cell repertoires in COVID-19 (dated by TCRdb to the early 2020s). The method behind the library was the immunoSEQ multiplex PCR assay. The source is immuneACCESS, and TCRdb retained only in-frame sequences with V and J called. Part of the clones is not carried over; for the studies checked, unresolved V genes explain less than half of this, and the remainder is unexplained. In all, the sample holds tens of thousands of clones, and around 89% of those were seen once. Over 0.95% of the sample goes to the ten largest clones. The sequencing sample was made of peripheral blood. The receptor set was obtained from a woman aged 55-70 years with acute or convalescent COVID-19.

CDR3 coding DNA: TGTGCCAGCAGTTACAAGGGGGGCGGGAGCACTGAAGCTTTCTTT. Its translation: CASSYKGGGSTEAFF. V usage is TRBV6-5 and J usage is TRBJ1-1; D may be TRBD1 (6 bases). Germline lookup yields CDR1 MNHEY and CDR2 SVGAGI. This CDR3 is 15 amino acids long. V lost 2 bases, J lost 4 bases, and 14 bases lay in between.

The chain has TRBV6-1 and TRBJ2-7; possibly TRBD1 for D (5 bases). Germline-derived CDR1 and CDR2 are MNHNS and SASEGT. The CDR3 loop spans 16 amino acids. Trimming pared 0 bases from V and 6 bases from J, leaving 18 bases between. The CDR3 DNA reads TGTGCCAGCAGTGAAGCGCTGGGGCCCTCCCTTCTCGAGCAGTACGTC. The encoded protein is CASSEALGPSLLEQYV.

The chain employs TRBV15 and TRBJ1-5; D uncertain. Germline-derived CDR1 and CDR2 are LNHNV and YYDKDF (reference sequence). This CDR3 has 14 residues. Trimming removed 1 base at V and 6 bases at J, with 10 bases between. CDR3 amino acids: CATSRGGVGQPQHF. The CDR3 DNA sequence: TGTGCCACCAGCAGAGGAGGCGTGGGTCAGCCCCAGCATTTT. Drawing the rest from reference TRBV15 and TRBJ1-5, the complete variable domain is DAMVIQNPRYQVTQFGKPVTLSCSQTLNHNVMYWYQQKSSQAPKLLFHYYDKDFNNEADTPDNFQSRRPNTSFCFLDIRSPGLGDTAMYLCATSRGGVGQPQHFGDGTRLSIL.

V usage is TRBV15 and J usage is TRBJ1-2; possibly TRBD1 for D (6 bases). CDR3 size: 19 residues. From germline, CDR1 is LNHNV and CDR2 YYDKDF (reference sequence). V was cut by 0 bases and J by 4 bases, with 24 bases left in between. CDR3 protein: CATSRDLGVRNRDVYGYTF. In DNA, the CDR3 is TGTGCCACCAGCAGAGATCTTGGTGTTCGAAACAGGGACGTCTATGGCTACACCTTC. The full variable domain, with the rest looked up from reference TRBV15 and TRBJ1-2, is DAMVIQNPRYQVTQFGKPVTLSCSQTLNHNVMYWYQQKSSQAPKLLFHYYDKDFNNEADTPDNFQSRRPNTSFCFLDIRSPGLGDTAMYLCATSRDLGVRNRDVYGYTFGSGTRLTVV.

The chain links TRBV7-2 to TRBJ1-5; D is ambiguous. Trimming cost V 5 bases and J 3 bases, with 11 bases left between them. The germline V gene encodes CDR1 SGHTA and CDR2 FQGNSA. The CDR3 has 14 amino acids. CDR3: CASSADGVNQPQHF. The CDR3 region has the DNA TGTGCCAGCAGCGCCGACGGGGTCAATCAGCCCCAGCATTTT.

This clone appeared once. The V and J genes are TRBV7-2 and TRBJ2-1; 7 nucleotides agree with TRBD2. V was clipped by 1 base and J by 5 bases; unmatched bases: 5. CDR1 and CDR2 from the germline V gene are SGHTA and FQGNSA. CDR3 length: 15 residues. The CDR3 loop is CASSLGTRRNNEQFF. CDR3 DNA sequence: TGTGCCAGCAGCTTAGGGACTAGGAGGAACAATGAGCAGTTCTTC.

The CDR3 sequence is CASSHSAWTLSTEAFF. The CDR3 region has the DNA TGTGCCAGCTCGCATAGCGCCTGGACGCTGTCCACTGAAGCTTTCTTT. This chain links TRBV18 with TRBJ1-1; D not certain. CDR1 is KGHSH and CDR2 is LQKENI in the germline V gene. Trimming shortened V by 6 bases and J by 4 bases, and 21 bases separated the two germline ends. This CDR3 has 16 amino acids.

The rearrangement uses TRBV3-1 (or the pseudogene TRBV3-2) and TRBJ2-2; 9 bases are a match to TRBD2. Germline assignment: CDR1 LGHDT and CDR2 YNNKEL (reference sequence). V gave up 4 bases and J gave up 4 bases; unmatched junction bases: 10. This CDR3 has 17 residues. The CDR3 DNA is TGTGCCAGCAGCCCCGAAGTAGCGGGAGTGTCCACCGGGGAGCTGTTTTTT. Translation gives CASSPEVAGVSTGELFF.

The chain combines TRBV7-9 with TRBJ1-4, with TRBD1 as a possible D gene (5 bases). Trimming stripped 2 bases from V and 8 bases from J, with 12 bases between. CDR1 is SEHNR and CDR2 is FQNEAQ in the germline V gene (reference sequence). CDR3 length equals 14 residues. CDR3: CASSLQGVQEKLFF. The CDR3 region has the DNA TGTGCCAGCAGCTTACAGGGTGTACAGGAAAAACTGTTTTTT.

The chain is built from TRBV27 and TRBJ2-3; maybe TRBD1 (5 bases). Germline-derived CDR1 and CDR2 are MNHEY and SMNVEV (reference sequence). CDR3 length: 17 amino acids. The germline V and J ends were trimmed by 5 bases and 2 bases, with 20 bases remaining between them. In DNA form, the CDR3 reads TGTGCCAGCAGTCCAGGGTGGGGAAAATCTGACACAGATACGCAGTATTTT. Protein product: CASSPGWGKSDTDTQYF.

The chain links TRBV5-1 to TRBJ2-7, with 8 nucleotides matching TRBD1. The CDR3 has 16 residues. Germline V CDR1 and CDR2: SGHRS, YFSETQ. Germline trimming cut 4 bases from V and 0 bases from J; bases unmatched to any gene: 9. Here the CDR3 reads CASSIPGQVSSYEQYV. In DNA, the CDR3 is TGCGCCAGCAGCATCCCGGGACAGGTTAGCTCCTACGAGCAGTACGTC.

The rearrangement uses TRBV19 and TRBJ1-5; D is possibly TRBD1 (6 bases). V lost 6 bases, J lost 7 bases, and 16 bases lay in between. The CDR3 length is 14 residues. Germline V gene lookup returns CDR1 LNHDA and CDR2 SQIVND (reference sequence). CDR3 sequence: CASRSTQGGQPQHF. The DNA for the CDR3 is TGTGCCAGTAGATCAACACAGGGTGGACAGCCCCAGCATTTT.

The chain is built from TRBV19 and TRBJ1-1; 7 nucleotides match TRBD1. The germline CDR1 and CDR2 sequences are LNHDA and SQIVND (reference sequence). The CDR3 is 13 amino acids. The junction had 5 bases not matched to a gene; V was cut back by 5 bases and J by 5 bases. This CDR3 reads CASSAATGTEAFF. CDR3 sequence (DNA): TGTGCCAGTAGTGCGGCGACAGGGACTGAAGCTTTCTTT.

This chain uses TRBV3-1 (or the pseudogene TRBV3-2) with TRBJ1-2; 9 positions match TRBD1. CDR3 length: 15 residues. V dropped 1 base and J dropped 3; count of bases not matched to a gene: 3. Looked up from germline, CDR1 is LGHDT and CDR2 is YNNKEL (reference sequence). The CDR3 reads CASSQVGTGYYGYTF. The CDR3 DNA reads TGTGCCAGCAGCCAAGTCGGGACAGGGTACTATGGCTACACCTTC.